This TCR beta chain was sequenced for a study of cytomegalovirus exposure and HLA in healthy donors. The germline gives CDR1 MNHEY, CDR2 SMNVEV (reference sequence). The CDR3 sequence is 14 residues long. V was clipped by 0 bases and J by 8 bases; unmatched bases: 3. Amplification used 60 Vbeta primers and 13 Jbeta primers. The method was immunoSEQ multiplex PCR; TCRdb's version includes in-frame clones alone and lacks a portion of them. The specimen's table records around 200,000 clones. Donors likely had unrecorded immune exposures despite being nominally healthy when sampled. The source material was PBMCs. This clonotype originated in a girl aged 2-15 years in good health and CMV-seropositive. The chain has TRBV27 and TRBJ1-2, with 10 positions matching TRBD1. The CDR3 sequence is CASSLSGTGEGYTF. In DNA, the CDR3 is TGTGCCAGCAGTTTATCAGGGACAGGGGAGGGCTACACCTTC.